This T cell receptor (beta chain) emerged from a study of PD-L1 blockade in urothelial cancer. Across the whole study: Anywhere from 0 to 3 prior chemotherapy regimens had been received by patients. When tumor samples were examined, their median T cell count was roughly 1,300.

Study conclusions and caveats: Where patients had durable benefit, tumor-infiltrating T lymphocytes were more plentiful.

As for this clone: Its specificity is unknown.

In germline, CDR1 is LNHNV, CDR2 YYDKDF (reference sequence). The CDR3 contains 15 residues. J was trimmed by 5 bases and V by 4 bases; bases with no gene match: 8. Some clones are missing from TCRdb's copy, which holds only in-frame ones; the method was immunoSEQ multiplex PCR. The sample has about 32,000 clones, roughly 38% seen once; the top ten hold 8.9%. The rearrangement joins TRBV15 to TRBJ1-2; 9 bases are a match to TRBD1. The sequenced sample was tumor tissue, obtained before atezolizumab (anti-PD-L1) treatment. The TCR originated in a man in his sixties with urothelial cancer. CDR3 sequence: CATSKPGQGYYGYTF. Written as DNA, the CDR3 is TGTGCCACCAGCAAGCCGGGACAGGGTTATTATGGCTACACCTTC.